Detailed here is one TCR beta chain. Its target is not known. A junction boundary mismatches the germline segment, possibly from a read error. The sample is drawn from a study of regulatory T cells in long-lasting Graves disease. Described time point: newly diagnosed GD, antithyroid drugs for less than 3 months. The TCR library was prepared using RNA isolated from PBMCs. Construction of TCR beta libraries relied on iRepertoire HTBI primers and on Arm-PCR targeting CDR3 regions. MiXCR was run by TCRdb on the multiplex PCR reads, yielding one entry per CDR3 protein. The profile shows roughly 350,000 distinct CDR3 sequences, about a sixth of them singletons. Study-level results: With a few thousand shared public clonotypes, persistent patients exceeded new patients, who shared over 850.

There are 18 residues in the CDR3. Germline-derived CDR1 and CDR2 are SGHKS and YYEKEE (reference sequence). The same sample was also studied in work on T cells in Graves' hyperthyroidism and ophthalmopathy. As that study records: Graves' hyperthyroidism qualified as stable when ophthalmopathy did not progress within 18 months.

The sequence was collected from a woman under 30 with Graves disease. The rearrangement links TRBV5-5 to TRBJ2-4; maybe TRBD2 (6 bases). Sequencing used peripheral blood mononuclear cells (PBMCs), obtained at new diagnosis, from a patient treated with antithyroid drugs. The CDR3 reads CASGLAMASDLAKNIQYF. Here the CDR3 DNA reads TGTGCCAGCGGCTTGGCCATGGCTAGCGATCTAGCCAAAAACATTCAGTACTTC.